The clone carrying this T cell receptor beta chain has just one count. Produced via immunoSEQ multiplex PCR; TCRdb's table is partial and in-frame only. Here the sample spans a few hundred thousand clones, roughly 91% being singletons. These data come from a study of blood T cell repertoires in COVID-19. Germline CDR1 and CDR2: MDHEN and SYDVKM. With 5 bases removed from V and 8 bases from J, the gap between germline ends came to 15 bases. CDR3 length: 14 residues. V and J are TRBV28 and TRBJ1-4; TRBD1 might be the D (6 bases). Sequenced sample: PBMCs or T cells enriched from blood (not recorded which). This TCR came from an older woman in a cohort exposed to, infected with or recovered from COVID-19 (not recorded which). The DNA for the CDR3 is TGTGCCAGCAGTCCCGGGGGGGCAAGGGAAAAACTGTTTTTT. Translation: CASSPGGAREKLFF. Full variable domain (outside the CDR3, taken from reference TRBV28 and TRBJ1-4): DVKVTQSSRYLVKRTGEKVFLECVQDMDHENMFWYRQDPGLGLRLIYFSYDVKMKEKGDIPEGYSVSREKKERFSLILESASTNQTSMYLCASSPGGAREKLFFGSGTQLSVL.